This T cell receptor (beta chain) was observed in a study of blood T cell repertoires in COVID-19. Study processing details: For nucleated cells, counts were estimated from reference gene primer amplification. The method was immunoSEQ multiplex PCR; TCRdb's version includes in-frame clones alone and lacks a portion of them. V, J and clone size reflect that table, while D and trimming were determined from the DNA. The data show 470,000 or so clones, with 87% seen just once and over 1.5% held by the top ten. Trimming removed 8 bases from V and 5 bases from J, with 13 bases in between. CDR1 and CDR2 from the germline V gene are MNHEY and SVGAGI. The CDR3 has 13 amino acids. Enrollees, about 18 to 90 years old, lived in approximately 25 US areas. Participant-given clinical history determined each cohort assignment.

The origin of this receptor is a woman younger than 30 with acute COVID-19. This chain joins TRBV6-5 and TRBJ2-1; D possibly corresponds to TRBD1 (5 bases). The sample was PBMCs or T cells enriched from blood (not recorded which). In DNA, the CDR3 is TGTGCCAGCTTTCGACAGACCCACAATGAGCAGTTCTTC. Its translation is CASFRQTHNEQFF.